The 21 T cell receptor beta chains below come from one sample, sequenced in a study of blood T cell repertoires in COVID-19. The data were produced by immunoSEQ multiplex PCR, yet TCRdb's version contains in-frame clones alone and is incomplete. The data hold about 80,000 clones, with roughly 85% observed a single time. The sequencing sample was made of peripheral blood. All receptors come from a man aged 50 to 59 with COVID-19, enrolled during active disease.

The chain links TRBV6-5 to TRBJ2-7, with no clear D. CDR3 length: 15 amino acids. Trimming removed 10 bases from V and 2 bases from J, with 21 bases in between. In germline, CDR1 is MNHEY, CDR2 SVGAGI. The CDR3 bases are TGTGCCACTAAGTCCCAGGCAGGCTCCCCCTACGAGCAGTACTTC. Translation: CATKSQAGSPYEQYF.

The rearrangement links TRBV5-1 to TRBJ2-7; D may be TRBD1 (6 bases). The V end lost 0 bases, the J end lost 0 bases, and 10 bases lay between the germline ends. From germline, CDR1 is SGHRS and CDR2 YFSETQ. The CDR3 covers 15 residues. CDR3: CASSLAAGDSYEQYF. For the CDR3, the DNA is TGCGCCAGCAGCTTGGCTGCAGGGGACTCCTACGAGCAGTACTTC.

CDR3 nucleotides: TGTGCCACCAGCAGAGACTACAGGGTCTACGAGCAGTACTTC. It yields the protein CATSRDYRVYEQYF. The chain combines TRBV15 with TRBJ2-7; possible D gene TRBD1, 6 bases. The CDR3 has 14 amino acids. V was clipped by 0 bases and J by 3 bases, with 9 bases between them. Per the germline V gene, CDR1 is LNHNV and CDR2 is YYDKDF (reference sequence). Using reference TRBV15 and TRBJ2-7 for the parts outside the CDR3, the full variable domain is DAMVIQNPRYQVTQFGKPVTLSCSQTLNHNVMYWYQQKSSQAPKLLFHYYDKDFNNEADTPDNFQSRRPNTSFCFLDIRSPGLGDTAMYLCATSRDYRVYEQYFGPGTRLTVT.

The chain links TRBV5-1 to TRBJ2-1; TRBD1 aligns across 9 bases. Germline V CDR1 and CDR2: SGHRS, YFSETQ. The CDR3 covers 16 residues. With V trimmed by 0 bases and J by 7 bases, 8 bases remained unmatched. CDR3 amino acids: CASSLAPGQGSNEQFF. CDR3 in DNA: TGCGCCAGCAGCTTGGCGCCGGGACAGGGATCAAATGAGCAGTTCTTC.

This clone was observed a handful of times. The chain is built from TRBV14 and TRBJ2-1, with TRBD2 matching over 14 bases. The V and J ends lost 2 bases and 14 bases, in that order; junction bases with no gene match: 17. Germline V CDR1 and CDR2: SGHDN, FVKESK. This CDR3 has 18 amino acids. CDR3 in amino acids: CASSQPDHPGTSGSREFF. The CDR3 nucleotides are TGTGCCAGCAGCCAACCCGATCACCCCGGGACTAGCGGGAGCAGGGAGTTCTTC.

This chain links TRBV3-1 (or the pseudogene TRBV3-2) with TRBJ2-5, with D possibly matching TRBD1 (5 bases). Per the germline V gene, CDR1 is LGHDT and CDR2 is YNNKEL (reference sequence). This CDR3 is built from 14 residues. V was pared by 5 bases and J by 1 base, with 11 bases between. In DNA form, the CDR3 reads TGTGCCAGCAGCATAAGGACACGCCAAGAGACCCAGTACTTC. Residues: CASSIRTRQETQYF.

The rearrangement uses TRBV5-1 and TRBJ2-1; TRBD2 agrees at 11 bases. The CDR3 is 15 amino acids. The germline V gene has CDR1 SGHRS and CDR2 YFSETQ. The V segment lost 4 bases and the J segment 8 bases; nucleotides outside the gene matches: 8. CDR3: CASSRRVAGGDEQFF. In nucleotides, the CDR3 is TGCGCCAGCAGCAGGAGGGTAGCGGGAGGGGATGAGCAGTTCTTC.

The chain combines TRBV7-2 with TRBJ1-1; D possibly corresponds to TRBD1 (6 bases). The V gene's germline CDR1 is SGHTA and CDR2 FQGNSA. V gave up 4 bases and J gave up 4 bases, with 19 bases separating them. This CDR3 has 16 amino acids. The CDR3 protein is CASSSTAGTRSTEAFF. CDR3 in DNA: TGTGCCAGCAGCTCTACGGCCGGGACACGGAGCACTGAAGCTTTCTTT. The complete variable domain, with remaining parts taken from reference TRBV7-2 and TRBJ1-1, reads GAGVSQSPSNKVTEKGKDVELRCDPISGHTALYWYRQSLGQGLEFLIYFQGNSAPDKSGLPSDRFSAERTGGSVSTLTIQRTQQEDSAVYLCASSSTAGTRSTEAFFGQGTRLTVV.

In its sample, this clone was seen once. V and J are TRBV6-1 and TRBJ2-7, with D possibly TRBD1 on 6 matching bases. CDR3 length: 14 residues. V was trimmed by 3 bases and J by 4 bases, leaving 13 bases between them. Germline values: CDR1 MNHNS, CDR2 SASEGT. The CDR3 nucleotides are TGTGCCAGCAGTGATAGGGGACACCATTACGAGCAGTACTTC. The encoded protein is CASSDRGHHYEQYF.

The chain has TRBV6-5 and TRBJ2-2; D possibly corresponds to TRBD1 (6 bases). Trimming left V 6 bases short and J 2 bases short, with 13 bases between. Germline V CDR1 and CDR2: MNHEY, SVGAGI. The length of the CDR3 is 15 residues. CDR3 DNA: TGTGCCAGCAGAAGGGTCGGGACAAACACCGGGGAGCTGTTTTTT. This encodes CASRRVGTNTGELFF.

The V call is TRBV6-2 or TRBV6-3, the J call TRBJ2-7; perhaps TRBD1 as D (6 bases). The V end lost 6 bases, the J end lost 2 bases, and 8 bases lay between the germline ends. CDR3 size: 12 residues. CDR1 is MNHEY and CDR2 is SVGEGT in the germline V gene. CDR3 loop: CASSRGTYEQYF. CDR3 nucleotides: TGTGCCAGCAGCAGGGGAACCTACGAGCAGTACTTC.

The V gene is TRBV7-6, the J gene TRBJ1-6; D is undetermined. Trimming took 8 bases from V and 5 from J, leaving 7 bases between them. The CDR3 covers 12 residues. Germline V gives CDR1 SGHVS, CDR2 FNYEAQ. The CDR3 coding sequence is TGTGCCAGCGCACAGAATAATTCACCCCTCCACTTT. Translated, it gives CASAQNNSPLHF.

V gene TRBV5-6 combines with J gene TRBJ2-1, with a weak D call TRBD1 (7 bases). The V and J ends lost 0 bases and 5 bases respectively, with 12 bases between them. The CDR3 has 15 residues. Per germline, CDR1 SGHDT and CDR2 YYEEEE. CDR3 sequence: CASSLGGTVNNEQFF. In nucleotides, the CDR3 is TGTGCCAGCAGCTTGGGCGGGACAGTAAACAATGAGCAGTTCTTC.

This chain uses TRBV6-5 with TRBJ2-3, with 11 bases lining up with TRBD2. Germline CDR1 MNHEY, CDR2 SVGAGI. This CDR3 spans 15 amino acids. The J segment lost 0 bases and the V segment lost 6 bases, leaving 2 bases of the junction unmatched. The CDR3 DNA follows: TGTGCCAGCAGCCGGACTAGCGGGAGCACAGATACGCAGTATTTT. This codes for CASSRTSGSTDTQYF.

The genes are TRBV5-1 and TRBJ2-3; no firm D call. Trimming took 0 bases from V and 5 from J, leaving 10 bases between them. This CDR3 comprises 14 residues. Per the germline V gene, CDR1 is SGHRS and CDR2 is YFSETQ. The CDR3 DNA is TGCGCCAGCAGCTTGGAGCTCCCCATAGATACGCAGTATTTT. Translating gives CASSLELPIDTQYF.

J is TRBJ2-3 and V is TRBV2; a possible D gene is TRBD1 (5 bases). Trimming left V 4 bases short and J 7 bases short, with 15 bases between. The CDR3 totals 14 residues. Germline V gene sequence: CDR1 SNHLY, CDR2 FYNNEI. CDR3 in amino acids: CASSGYGAQNTQYF. In nucleotides, the CDR3 is TGTGCCAGCAGTGGTTATGGGGCGCAAAATACGCAGTATTTT.

This clone was found once. This chain connects TRBV28 to TRBJ2-1, with TRBD2 matching over 7 bases. V lost 9 bases to trimming and J lost 3 bases; unmatched junction nucleotides: 11. CDR3 length: 15 amino acids. CDR1 and CDR2 (germline): MDHEN, SYDVKM. CDR3 in DNA: TGTGCCAGTACTAGCGTGAAGCAAGTCTACAATGAGCAGTTCTTC. Translated, it gives CASTSVKQVYNEQFF. The full variable domain, in which reference TRBV28 and TRBJ2-1 provide the parts outside the CDR3, is DVKVTQSSRYLVKRTGEKVFLECVQDMDHENMFWYRQDPGLGLRLIYFSYDVKMKEKGDIPEGYSVSREKKERFSLILESASTNQTSMYLCASTSVKQVYNEQFFGPGTRLTVL.

The chain links TRBV4-2 to TRBJ2-5; 8 bases agree with TRBD1. CDR3 length equals 15 residues. CDR1 and CDR2 from the germline V gene are LGHNA and YNFKEQ. The ends lost 4 bases at V and 3 bases at J; junction bases unmatched: 7. CDR3 nucleotides: TGTGCCAGCAGCCCACAGGGACAGGCGGAAGAGACCCAGTACTTC. It is translated as CASSPQGQAEETQYF.

The rearrangement joins TRBV28 to TRBJ2-6; D possibly corresponds to TRBD2 (6 bases). The CDR3 covers 16 residues. Germline V gene lookup returns CDR1 MDHEN and CDR2 SYDVKM. Trimming pared 8 bases from V and 2 bases from J, leaving 16 bases between. As DNA, the CDR3 is TGTGCCAGCTTAGGGGCAGGGAGGACTGGGGCCAACGTCCTGACTTTC. Protein sequence: CASLGAGRTGANVLTF. The full variable domain, with the rest looked up from reference TRBV28 and TRBJ2-6, is DVKVTQSSRYLVKRTGEKVFLECVQDMDHENMFWYRQDPGLGLRLIYFSYDVKMKEKGDIPEGYSVSREKKERFSLILESASTNQTSMYLCASLGAGRTGANVLTFGAGSRLTVL.

The chain employs TRBV20-1 and TRBJ1-4, with D perhaps matching TRBD1 (6 bases). The CDR3 is made up of 13 amino acids. V lost 3 bases to trimming and J lost 5 bases, with 10 bases between them. Germline V gives CDR1 DFQATT, CDR2 SNEGSKA (reference sequence). CDR3: CSASGQGNEKLFF. The CDR3 DNA reads TGCAGTGCTAGTGGTCAGGGGAATGAAAAACTGTTTTTT.

This chain links TRBV7-3 with TRBJ2-1; 9 positions agree with TRBD1. V lost 2 bases and J lost 7; bases outside the gene matches: 12. The CDR3 extends over 17 amino acids. Germline V gives CDR1 SGHTA, CDR2 FQGTGA. In DNA form, the CDR3 reads TGTGCCAGCAGCTTACAAGGGCTGACGACAGGGGGGAATGAGCAGTTCTTC. This gives the protein CASSLQGLTTGGNEQFF.